These 15 T cell receptor beta chains share one sample of origin, sequenced in a study of blood T cell repertoires in COVID-19. This table comes from immunoSEQ multiplex PCR, and its TCRdb copy is limited to in-frame clones, with some not included. Found here are more than 150,000 clones, about nine tenths of them singletons; the top ten hold approximately 7%. The source material was peripheral blood. The source of these receptors is a man aged 40-50 years with acute or convalescent COVID-19.

The chain carries TRBV11-3 and TRBJ1-1; D might be TRBD1 (6 bases). This CDR3 comprises 13 residues. The V gene's germline CDR1 is SGHNT and CDR2 YENEEA. V lost 5 bases and J lost 5, with 12 bases in between. CDR3 sequence (DNA): TGTGCCAGCAGCCGGGGGGCCCGGACTGAAGCTTTCTTT. Translated: CASSRGARTEAFF.

This chain uses TRBV2 with TRBJ2-1, with a possible D match to TRBD2 (5 bases). The CDR3 sequence is 13 residues long. The germline V gene encodes CDR1 SNHLY and CDR2 FYNNEI. V lost 6 bases and J lost 3, with 9 bases in between. CDR3 residues: CASSGRDYNEQFF. The CDR3 region has the DNA TGTGCCAGCAGCGGCCGGGACTACAATGAGCAGTTCTTC.

The chain has TRBV19 and TRBJ2-7, with 11 bases identical to TRBD1. CDR1 is LNHDA and CDR2 is SQIVND in the germline V gene (reference sequence). The length of the CDR3 is 13 residues. V was pared by 4 bases and J by 5 bases, with 1 base of the junction left unmatched. CDR3 amino acids: CASSRDRGNEQYF. CDR3 sequence (DNA): TGTGCCAGTAGTAGGGACAGGGGGAACGAGCAGTACTTC.

V usage is TRBV5-1 and J usage is TRBJ1-1, with a weak D call TRBD1 (6 bases). V shed 4 bases and J shed 1 base, with 11 bases lying between them. CDR3 size: 14 residues. CDR1 is SGHRS, CDR2 YFSETQ, per germline. As DNA, the CDR3 is TGCGCCAGCAGCATACAGGGTGGGAACACTGAAGCTTTCTTT. Its protein product is CASSIQGGNTEAFF.

V usage is TRBV3-1 (or the pseudogene TRBV3-2) and J usage is TRBJ1-1, with D perhaps matching TRBD1 (5 bases). Per the germline V gene, CDR1 is LGHDT and CDR2 is YNNKEL (reference sequence). The CDR3 spans 14 residues. Trimming removed 1 base at V and 2 bases at J, with 8 bases between. CDR3 amino acids: CASSQGTTNTEAFF. The CDR3 DNA follows: TGTGCCAGCAGCCAAGGGACAACAAACACTGAAGCTTTCTTT.

CDR3 sequence (DNA): TGTGCCAGCAGTGAGGACAGGGTCTATGGCTACACCTTC. This sequence encodes CASSEDRVYGYTF. V gene TRBV12-3 or TRBV12-4 combines with J gene TRBJ1-2; 8 positions agree with TRBD1. The trim removed 5 bases at V and 4 bases at J, leaving 3 bases unmatched. The CDR3 spans 13 residues.

The V call is TRBV28, the J call TRBJ1-6; D gene ambiguous. The germline V gene has CDR1 MDHEN and CDR2 SYDVKM. The CDR3 is 12 residues long. Trimming cost V 6 bases and J 11 bases, with 11 bases left between them. The CDR3 reads CASRAPTAPLHF. DNA of the CDR3: TGTGCCAGCAGAGCACCCACTGCACCCCTCCACTTT.

The rearrangement links TRBV21-1 to TRBJ2-5; the D call in the table, TRBD2, was not verified against the DNA. TRBV21-1 is described as a pseudogene. The CDR3 contains 15 residues. CDR3 sequence reads: CASSKGGGRAETQYF. CDR3 DNA: TGTGCCAGCAGCAAAGGGGGGGGCAGGGCGGAGACCCAGTACTTC.

This chain connects TRBV11-2 to TRBJ2-2; maybe TRBD1 (5 bases). The CDR3 is 17 residues long. Germline V gene lookup returns CDR1 SGHAT and CDR2 FQNNGV. The ends were cut back, 1 base at V and 5 bases at J, with 17 bases in the middle. CDR3 sequence (DNA): TGTGCCAGCAGCTTAGGACAGAACACAATCCTAACCGGGGAGCTGTTTTTT. As protein: CASSLGQNTILTGELFF. Supplemented by reference TRBV11-2 and TRBJ2-2, the full variable domain reads EAGVAQSPRYKIIEKRQSVAFWCNPISGHATLYWYQQILGQGPKLLIQFQNNGVVDDSQLPKDRFSAERLKGVDSTLKIQPAKLEDSAVYLCASSLGQNTILTGELFFGEGSRLTVL.

The chain carries TRBV4-2 and TRBJ2-1; D is perhaps TRBD1 (5 bases). The CDR3 covers 16 residues. Trimming left V 1 base short and J 8 bases short, with 18 bases between. Per germline, CDR1 LGHNA and CDR2 YNFKEQ. The CDR3 DNA reads as TGTGCCAGCAGCCAAGCCCCAGGGTACGGTGCGGATGAGCAGTTCTTC. Its translation is CASSQAPGYGADEQFF.

The V gene is TRBV6-1, the J gene TRBJ1-5, with 12 bases aligning to TRBD1. This CDR3 contains 16 residues. Germline V CDR1 and CDR2: MNHNS, SASEGT. The V and J ends lost 3 bases and 5 bases, in that order; junction bases with no gene match: 5. The CDR3 DNA follows: TGTGCCAGCAGTGATCCGGGACAGGGGGCCTATCAGCCCCAGCATTTT. Translation: CASSDPGQGAYQPQHF.

The rearrangement links TRBV6-6 to TRBJ2-5; D is unclear. CDR3 size: 13 residues. Trimming took off 1 base at V and 2 bases at J, with 5 bases between the two ends. Germline loops: CDR1 MNHNY, CDR2 SVGAGI (reference sequence). The CDR3 here is CASSYYRQETQYF. The DNA of the CDR3 is TGTGCCAGCAGTTACTATAGACAAGAGACCCAGTACTTC.

V usage is TRBV20-1 and J usage is TRBJ1-6, with a weak D call TRBD1 (5 bases). In germline, CDR1 is DFQATT, CDR2 SNEGSKA (reference sequence). The CDR3 consists of 14 residues. The V and J ends lost 3 bases and 10 bases respectively, with 16 bases between them. The chain's CDR3 is CSASPLEGRSPLHF. The CDR3 DNA is TGCAGTGCTAGTCCTTTGGAGGGGCGATCACCCCTCCACTTT.

This rearrangement joins TRBV11-2 to TRBJ2-7, with 11 bases lining up with TRBD1. This CDR3 has 15 amino acids. Per germline, CDR1 SGHAT and CDR2 FQNNGV. The V segment lost 5 bases and the J segment 2 bases; nucleotides outside the gene matches: 5. The CDR3 DNA is TGTGCCAGCAGCCCCGGGACAGGGGGTCCCTACGAGCAGTACTTC. It codes for CASSPGTGGPYEQYF.

Notes on this clone: A junction boundary mismatches the germline segment, possibly from a read error. This sequence joins TRBV12-3 or TRBV12-4 and TRBJ2-7; TRBD2 matches 12 bases. The CDR3 loop spans 13 amino acids. The CDR3 coding sequence is TGTGCCAGCAGCCAAGGACTAGCGGGGCGTATCTTCTTC. This translates into CASSQGLAGRIFF.